Each of the 10 T cell receptor beta chains below was sequenced from the same sample in a study of blood T cell repertoires in COVID-19. Using immunoSEQ multiplex PCR, the repertoire was profiled, and TCRdb retains in-frame clones only, with some absent. The repertoire holds 400,000 or so clones, 80% to 90% seen once, with 1.1% in the top ten. The sample was PBMCs or T cells enriched from blood (not recorded which). Receptors originate from a man aged 25 to 45 who had recovered from COVID-19.

The chain couples TRBV3-1 (or the pseudogene TRBV3-2) to TRBJ2-1; maybe TRBD1 (5 bases). The CDR3 runs to 14 residues. The germline V gene encodes CDR1 LGHDT and CDR2 YNNKEL (reference sequence). V dropped 6 bases and J dropped 2 bases, with 11 bases sitting between them. The CDR3 loop is CASSRQGTYNEQFF. CDR3 coding DNA: TGTGCCAGCAGTCGGCAGGGAACCTACAATGAGCAGTTCTTC.

The chain employs TRBV4-1 and TRBJ1-3, with 7 bases identical to TRBD1. Germline V gives CDR1 MGHRA, CDR2 YSYEKL. V trimming: 4 bases; J trimming: 4 bases; junction bases outside the gene matches: 10. The CDR3 has 16 residues. The CDR3 sequence: CASSLSGGLAGNTIYF. The CDR3 DNA is TGCGCCAGCAGCCTTTCAGGGGGGCTGGCGGGAAACACCATATATTTT.

This clone was seen once. The chain carries TRBV7-9 and TRBJ1-5, with a tentative D call TRBD1 (5 bases). V was pared by 0 bases and J by 3 bases, with 9 bases between. Germline CDR1 SEHNR, CDR2 FQNEAQ (reference sequence). This CDR3 has 15 amino acids. CDR3 loop: CASSLAGGFNQPQHF. The CDR3 DNA reads TGTGCCAGCAGCTTAGCGGGGGGGTTCAATCAGCCCCAGCATTTT.

V usage is TRBV15 and J usage is TRBJ2-7; D possibly corresponds to TRBD2 (7 bases). In germline, CDR1 is LNHNV, CDR2 YYDKDF (reference sequence). V was clipped by 1 base and J by 4 bases, with 14 bases between them. The CDR3 sequence is 15 residues long. CDR3: CATSRVGGRGYEQYF. The CDR3 DNA sequence: TGTGCCACCAGCAGAGTAGGGGGGAGGGGTTACGAGCAGTACTTC.

This chain uses TRBV28 with TRBJ2-7; D perhaps matches TRBD2 (7 bases). The CDR3 loop spans 14 amino acids. V lost 6 bases and J 2 bases, leaving 14 bases between the germline ends. The germline gives CDR1 MDHEN, CDR2 SYDVKM. The CDR3 DNA follows: TGTGCCAGCAGCCCGGGGGGCGCCCCCTACGAGCAGTACTTC. Translation: CASSPGGAPYEQYF.

The chain recombines TRBV3-1 (or the pseudogene TRBV3-2) with TRBJ2-2, with a tentative D call TRBD2 (6 bases). Germline assignment: CDR1 LGHDT and CDR2 YNNKEL (reference sequence). The CDR3 is 15 residues long. The V gene lost 3 bases and the J gene lost 1 base, with 9 bases spanning the gap. Here the CDR3 reads CASSQGTENTGELFF. CDR3 in DNA: TGTGCCAGCAGCCAGGGGACTGAGAACACCGGGGAGCTGTTTTTT.

The chain combines TRBV12-3 or TRBV12-4 with TRBJ1-1; possibly TRBD1 for D (6 bases). This CDR3 is 13 amino acids long. Deletions cut 3 bases from V and 5 bases from J, with 10 bases between. The CDR3 spells CASSFTGPTEAFF. The CDR3 DNA reads TGTGCCAGCAGTTTTACAGGGCCTACTGAAGCTTTCTTT.

As regards this clone: The junction shows a germline mismatch at one end, possibly a read error. The chain links TRBV7-9 to TRBJ1-1; D is unclear. This CDR3 region has 12 residues. The V gene's germline CDR1 is SEHNR and CDR2 FQNEAQ (reference sequence). The CDR3 DNA reads as TGTGCCAGCAGCTTAGAAGACACCGAAGCTTTCTTT. It yields the protein CASSLEDTEAFF.

The gene calls are TRBV13 and TRBJ2-2; 9 bases map to TRBD1. Germline V gene data show CDR1 as PRHDT and CDR2 as FYEKMQ (reference sequence). The CDR3 covers 15 residues. The trim removed 2 bases at V and 7 bases at J, leaving 5 bases unmatched. Here the CDR3 DNA reads TGTGCCAGCAGCTTACGGACAGGGGATTACGGGGAGCTGTTTTTT. Translating gives CASSLRTGDYGELFF.

The V gene is TRBV10-1, the J gene TRBJ2-7; the D gene is possibly TRBD2 (5 bases). The CDR3 spans 12 residues. Per the germline V gene, CDR1 is WNHNN and CDR2 is SYGVQD (reference sequence). With 8 bases removed from V and 2 bases from J, the gap between germline ends came to 10 bases. The CDR3 coding sequence is TGCGCCAGCCAGACCGGGGCCTACGAGCAGTACTTC. Encoded protein: CASQTGAYEQYF.